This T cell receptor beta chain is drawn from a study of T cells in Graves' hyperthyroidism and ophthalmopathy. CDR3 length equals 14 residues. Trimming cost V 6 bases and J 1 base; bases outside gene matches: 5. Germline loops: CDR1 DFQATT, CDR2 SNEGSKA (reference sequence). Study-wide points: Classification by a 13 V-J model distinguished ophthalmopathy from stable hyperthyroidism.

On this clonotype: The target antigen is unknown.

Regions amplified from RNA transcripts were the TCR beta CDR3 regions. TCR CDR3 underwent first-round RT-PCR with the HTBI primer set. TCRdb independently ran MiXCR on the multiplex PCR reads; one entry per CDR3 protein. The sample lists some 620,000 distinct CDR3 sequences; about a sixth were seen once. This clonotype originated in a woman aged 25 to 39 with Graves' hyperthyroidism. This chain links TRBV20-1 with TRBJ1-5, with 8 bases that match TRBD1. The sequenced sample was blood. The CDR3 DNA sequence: TGCAGTGCAGACCGGACAGGGAGCAATCAGCCCCAGCATTTT. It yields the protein CSADRTGSNQPQHF.